These 5 T cell receptor beta chains were all obtained from the same sample, sequenced in a study of T-cell reconstitution after alpha-beta-depleted transplantation in children. This sample's TCRbeta library carried unique molecular identifier barcodes. TCRdb passed the PCR reads through MiXCR, listing each CDR3 protein once. This table has fewer than 550,000 distinct CDR3 sequences, about an eighth appearing once. Sequenced material: PBMCs, mostly from graft donor cells, taken 180 days after TCRalphabeta/CD19-depleted stem cell transplant. These receptors were collected from a female patient between 2 and 15 years old who had a stem cell transplant for aplastic anemia, so the T cells may come from the graft donor.

The chain couples TRBV19 to TRBJ2-1; D is undetermined. V was clipped by 3 bases and J by 4 bases, with 16 bases between them. This CDR3 region has 16 residues. Germline V CDR1 and CDR2: LNHDA, SQIVND (reference sequence). CDR3: CASSIFQDPYYNEQFF. The CDR3 DNA reads TGTGCCAGTAGTATTTTCCAAGACCCCTATTACAATGAGCAGTTCTTC.

The chain joins TRBV14 to TRBJ2-7; 7 bases agree with TRBD1. Germline CDR1 and CDR2: SGHDN and FVKESK. CDR3 size: 13 residues. Unmatched junction bases numbered 6, after V lost 5 bases and J lost 5 bases. The CDR3 coding sequence is TGTGCCAGCAGCTACGACAGGGTAGACGAGCAGTACTTC. Translating it yields CASSYDRVDEQYF.

The chain has TRBV9 and TRBJ2-1; weak D call: TRBD1 (5 bases). Trimming cost V 4 bases and J 2 bases, with 19 bases left between them. Germline V gives CDR1 SGDLS, CDR2 YYNGEE. CDR3 length: 17 amino acids. The DNA for the CDR3 is TGTGCCAGCAGCACTTCGATGCAAGGACACACCTACAATGAGCAGTTCTTC. Its protein is CASSTSMQGHTYNEQFF. Full variable domain (remainder filled in from reference TRBV9 and TRBJ2-1): DSGVTQTPKHLITATGQRVTLRCSPRSGDLSVYWYQQSLDQGLQFLIQYYNGEERAKGNILERFSAQQFPDLHSELNLSSLELGDSALYFCASSTSMQGHTYNEQFFGPGTRLTVL.

The rearrangement links TRBV10-2 to TRBJ2-3, with D hard to call. The V end was cut by 4 bases, the J end by 2 bases, with 7 bases between. Germline V gives CDR1 WSHSY, CDR2 SAAADI. CDR3 length equals 13 residues. As DNA, the CDR3 is TGCGCCAGCAGTGCCTACAACACAGATACGCAGTATTTT. Its translation is CASSAYNTDTQYF.

This clonotype was recorded once. This chain connects TRBV19 to TRBJ2-1; the match to TRBD2 covers 13 bases. The V segment lost 7 bases and the J segment 7 bases; nucleotides outside the gene matches: 7. CDR1 is LNHDA, CDR2 SQIVND, per germline (reference sequence). CDR3 length equals 15 residues. The CDR3 sequence: CASTLTSGRVNEQFF. CDR3 DNA: TGTGCCAGTACCCTAACTAGCGGGAGGGTTAATGAGCAGTTCTTC. The full variable domain, completed using reference TRBV19 and TRBJ2-1, is DGGITQSPKYLFRKEGQNVTLSCEQNLNHDAMYWYRQDPGQGLRLIYYSQIVNDFQKGDIAEGYSVSREKKESFPLTVTSAQKNPTAFYLCASTLTSGRVNEQFFGPGTRLTVL.